A single TCR beta chain is shown here with its context. This entry comes from a study of blood T cell repertoires in COVID-19. Across the study: PBMCs, B-cell-depleted T cells, or T cells were the source of the cDNA or gDNA that made up the material.

With 5 bases removed from V and 0 bases from J, the gap between germline ends came to 17 bases. The CDR3 has 18 amino acids. The germline V gene encodes CDR1 SGHAT and CDR2 FQNNGV. The assay was immunoSEQ multiplex PCR, and TCRdb's table has in-frame clones only and misses some. The sample carries roughly 120,000 clones, around 83% recorded once. Sequencing was performed on peripheral blood. This sequence originates from a woman over 75 with COVID-19, enrolled during active disease. The chain links TRBV11-2 to TRBJ1-6, with D perhaps matching TRBD1 (5 bases). CDR3 nucleotide sequence: TGTGCCAGCAGCACGGGGGAAGCGGGAATCTCCTATAATTCACCCCTCCACTTT. This gives the protein CASSTGEAGISYNSPLHF.